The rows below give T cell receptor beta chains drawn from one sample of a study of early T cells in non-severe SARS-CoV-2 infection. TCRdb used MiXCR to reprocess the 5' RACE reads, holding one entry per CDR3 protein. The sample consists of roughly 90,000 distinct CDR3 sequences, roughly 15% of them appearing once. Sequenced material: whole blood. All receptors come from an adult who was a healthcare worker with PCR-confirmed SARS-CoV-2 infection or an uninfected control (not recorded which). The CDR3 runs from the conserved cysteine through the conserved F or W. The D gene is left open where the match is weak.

CDR3aa: CSNLPDTEAFF
d_gene: -
v_gene: TRBV29-1
j_gene: TRBJ1-1

CDR3aa: CASSYGGSTEAFF
d_gene: -
v_gene: TRBV6-6
j_gene: TRBJ1-1

CDR3aa: CASSEGGQQETQYF
d_gene: TRBD1
v_gene: TRBV10-1
j_gene: TRBJ2-5

CDR3aa: CASSSLGGANEKLFF
d_gene: -
v_gene: TRBV11-2
j_gene: TRBJ1-4

CDR3aa: CASSPAGPPLDNEQFF
d_gene: -
v_gene: TRBV6-6
j_gene: TRBJ2-1

CDR3aa: CASSEDGSTGELFF
d_gene: -
v_gene: TRBV6-4
j_gene: TRBJ2-2

CDR3aa: CASSGAGGNEQYF
d_gene: -
v_gene: TRBV25-1
j_gene: TRBJ2-7

CDR3aa: CASSPRTIQETQYF
d_gene: -
v_gene: TRBV27
j_gene: TRBJ2-5

CDR3aa: CAADRGSGNTIYF
d_gene: -
v_gene: TRBV10-3
j_gene: TRBJ1-3

CDR3aa: CASSLGDNEQFF
d_gene: -
v_gene: TRBV5-6
j_gene: TRBJ2-1

CDR3aa: CASSHRGPGTGEIGNTIYF
d_gene: TRBD1
v_gene: TRBV7-6
j_gene: TRBJ1-3

CDR3aa: CASSQVPPGGPDTQYF
d_gene: -
v_gene: TRBV4-2
j_gene: TRBJ2-3

CDR3aa: CSAQGALGTSYEQYF
d_gene: TRBD1
v_gene: TRBV20-1
j_gene: TRBJ2-7

CDR3aa: CASSSPRRETEAFF
d_gene: -
v_gene: TRBV7-2
j_gene: TRBJ1-1

CDR3aa: CASTPGASTDTQYF
d_gene: -
v_gene: TRBV6-2/TRBV6-3
j_gene: TRBJ2-3

CDR3aa: CAISDRLGTEAFF
d_gene: TRBD1
v_gene: TRBV3-1
j_gene: TRBJ1-1

CDR3aa: CASSGRHEGEQYF
d_gene: -
v_gene: TRBV3-1
j_gene: TRBJ2-7